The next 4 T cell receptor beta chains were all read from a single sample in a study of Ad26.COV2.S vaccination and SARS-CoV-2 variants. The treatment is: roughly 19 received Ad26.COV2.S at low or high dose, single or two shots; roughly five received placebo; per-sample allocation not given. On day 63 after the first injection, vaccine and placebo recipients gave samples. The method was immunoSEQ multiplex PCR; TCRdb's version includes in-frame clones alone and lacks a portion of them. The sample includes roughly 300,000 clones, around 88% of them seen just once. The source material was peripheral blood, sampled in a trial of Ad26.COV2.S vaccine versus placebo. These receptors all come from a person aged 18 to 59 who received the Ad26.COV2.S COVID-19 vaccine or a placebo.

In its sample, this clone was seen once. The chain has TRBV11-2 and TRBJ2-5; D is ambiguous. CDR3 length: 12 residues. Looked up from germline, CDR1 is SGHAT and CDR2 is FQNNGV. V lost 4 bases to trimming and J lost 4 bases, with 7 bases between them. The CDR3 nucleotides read TGTGCCAGCAGCTGGGATCGAGAGACCCAGTACTTC. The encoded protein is CASSWDRETQYF.

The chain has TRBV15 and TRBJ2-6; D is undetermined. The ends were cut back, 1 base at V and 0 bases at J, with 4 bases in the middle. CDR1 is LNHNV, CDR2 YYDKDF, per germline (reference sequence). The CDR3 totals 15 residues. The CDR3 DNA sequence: TGTGCCACCAGCAGAGCAAGCTCTGGGGCCAACGTCCTGACTTTC. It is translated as CATSRASSGANVLTF.

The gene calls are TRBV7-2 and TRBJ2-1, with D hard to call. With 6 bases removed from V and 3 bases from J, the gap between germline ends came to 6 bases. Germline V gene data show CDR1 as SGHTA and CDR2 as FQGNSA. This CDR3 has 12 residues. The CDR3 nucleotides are TGTGCCAGCAGTCTAATCTACAATGAGCAGTTCTTC. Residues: CASSLIYNEQFF.

The CDR3 sequence is CASSEKGLNTEAFF. The CDR3 bases are TGTGCCAGCAGTGAAAAAGGATTGAACACTGAAGCTTTCTTT. This chain joins TRBV6-1 and TRBJ1-1; D remains unclear. CDR1 and CDR2 (germline): MNHNS, SASEGT. V shed 2 bases and J shed 0 bases, with 7 bases lying between them. The CDR3 totals 14 residues.